The 9 T cell receptor beta chains in this list originate from one sample, sequenced in a study of T cell changes during pregnancy in multiple sclerosis. This table comes from immunoSEQ multiplex PCR, and its TCRdb copy is limited to in-frame clones, with some not included. The repertoire consists of 39,000 or so clones, with about 94% occurring once and the leading ten covering roughly 8.1%. The sample here was CD8+ T cells from peripheral blood mononuclear cells, taken in the third trimester of pregnancy. All receptors derive from a female donor with multiple sclerosis, enrolled in a pregnancy study.

The rearrangement joins TRBV29-1 to TRBJ1-1; D remains unclear. CDR1 and CDR2 from the germline V gene are SQVTM and ANQGSEA. This CDR3 spans 15 amino acids. Trimming cost V 4 bases and J 0 bases, with 15 bases left between them. CDR3 sequence (DNA): TGCAGCGTTGGGGCAGCCTGGAGGGTGAACACTGAAGCTTTCTTT. This gives the protein CSVGAAWRVNTEAFF.

The chain combines TRBV4-1 with TRBJ2-7; 9 bases are shared with TRBD1. CDR3 size: 17 residues. Germline trimming cut 4 bases from V and 5 bases from J; bases unmatched to any gene: 15. Germline values: CDR1 MGHRA, CDR2 YSYEKL. CDR3 in DNA: TGCGCCAGCAGCCTTTCTCAGACAGGGGGGTATTTGAACGAGCAGTACTTC. It is translated as CASSLSQTGGYLNEQYF.

This chain links TRBV11-2 with TRBJ2-5; tentative D call: TRBD1 (5 bases). Germline CDR1 reads SGHAT; CDR2 reads FQNNGV. Trimming took off 6 bases at V and 5 bases at J, with 16 bases between the two ends. This CDR3 has 14 residues. Here the CDR3 DNA reads TGTGCCAGCAGTTCAACGCAGGGTCGTGAGACCCAGTACTTC. As protein: CASSSTQGRETQYF.

The chain carries TRBV27 and TRBJ2-3; 7 bases match TRBD2. J lost 1 base, V lost 0 bases, and 7 bases had no gene match. The CDR3 has 17 amino acids. The germline gives CDR1 MNHEY, CDR2 SMNVEV (reference sequence). Here the CDR3 reads CASSLSAVAGRTDTQYF. CDR3 sequence (DNA): TGTGCCAGCAGTTTATCCGCGGTAGCGGGCCGCACAGATACGCAGTATTTT.

The rearrangement links TRBV15 to TRBJ1-2; D is possibly TRBD1 (5 bases). This CDR3 is 17 amino acids long. Germline V CDR1 and CDR2: LNHNV, YYDKDF (reference sequence). V dropped 0 bases and J dropped 0 bases, with 14 bases sitting between them. The CDR3 loop reads CATSRDRGTEANYGYTF. For the CDR3, the DNA is TGTGCCACCAGCAGAGATCGAGGGACTGAAGCTAACTATGGCTACACCTTC.

J is TRBJ2-7 and V is TRBV11-3; no definite D call. CDR3 size: 12 residues. Germline V gene data show CDR1 as SGHNT and CDR2 as YENEEA. Between the trimmed V and J ends, which lost 5 bases and 6 bases, there was a span of 11 bases. In DNA form, the CDR3 reads TGTGCCAGCAGCGGCCTCGGCGGCGAGCAGTACTTC. It yields the protein CASSGLGGEQYF.

The chain recombines TRBV4-3 with TRBJ2-3; 8 bases are shared with TRBD2. The CDR3 runs 19 residues. V gave up 0 bases and J gave up 4 bases; unmatched junction bases: 15. Germline V gene lookup returns CDR1 LGHNA and CDR2 YSLEER. The CDR3 loop is CASSQDGGFGGEFADTQYF. The CDR3 DNA reads as TGCGCCAGCAGCCAAGATGGGGGTTTCGGGGGGGAATTTGCAGATACGCAGTATTTT.

As DNA, the CDR3 is TGTGCCAGCAGCTCGCCAAGTAGCGGCCCCCCGAAGGATGAGCAGTTCTTC. Translating it yields CASSSPSSGPPKDEQFF. V and J are TRBV7-3 and TRBJ2-1; D is perhaps TRBD2 (6 bases). Trimming pared 4 bases from V and 8 bases from J, leaving 24 bases between. Germline V lookup: CDR1 SGHTA, CDR2 FQGTGA. CDR3 length: 17 amino acids.

The gene calls are TRBV5-1 and TRBJ1-1, with TRBD1 identical over 7 bases. CDR3 length: 13 amino acids. From germline, CDR1 is SGHRS and CDR2 YFSETQ. With V trimmed by 4 bases and J by 3 bases, 3 bases remained unmatched. The CDR3 here is CASSRDSYTEAFF. In nucleotides, the CDR3 is TGCGCCAGCAGCCGGGACAGCTACACTGAAGCTTTCTTT.